These T cell receptor beta chains were read from a single sample in a study of cytomegalovirus exposure and HLA in healthy donors. Assay: immunoSEQ multiplex PCR; the TCRdb copy retains only in-frame clones and omits some. Counted here are roughly 57,000 clones, 93% occurring once; the ten biggest clones make up 1.5% to 2%. The sample comprised PBMCs. The receptors come from a woman aged 18-35 years in good health and CMV-seropositive. Each CDR3 is given with its conserved first and last residue. The D gene is left open where the match is weak. Where a row states a size, it is once, few, many or the class of an expanded clone; other rows omit it.

>once|15|TRBD2|TRBJ2-7|TRBV27
TGTGCCAGCAGGCCCAGGGGCGGGGGGGGCTACGAGCAGTACTTC
CASRPRGGGGYEQYF
>.|13|TRBD1|TRBJ1-2|TRBV5-5
TGTGCCAGCAGCTGGACAGGAATCGGTGGCTACACCTTC
CASSWTGIGGYTF
>.|16|TRBD2|TRBJ2-5|TRBV28
TGTGCCAGCAGCACCGGGACTAGCGGGGGGTGGGAGACCCAGTACTTC
CASSTGTSGGWETQYF
>.|15|TRBD1|TRBJ2-1|TRBV19
TGTGCCAGTAGTAGTACAGGGGGGTCCTACAATGAGCAGTTCTTC
CASSSTGGSYNEQFF
>.|14|.|TRBJ2-1|TRBV12-5
TGTGCTAGTGCCTTTCGGACAGAGGGGAATGAGCAGTTCTTC
CASAFRTEGNEQFF
>.|13|TRBD1|TRBJ1-2|TRBV5-1
TGCGCCAGCAGCCCTGAAAACAGGGGTACCTACACCTTC
CASSPENRGTYTF
>once|13|.|TRBJ1-6|TRBV6-4
TGTGCCAGCAGTGCAACCTATAATTCACCCCTCCACTTT
CASSATYNSPLHF
>.|13|.|TRBJ2-3|TRBV27
TGTGCCAGCAGTTTAGACTGGACAGATACGCAGTATTTT
CASSLDWTDTQYF
>.|16|.|TRBJ2-2|TRBV5-1
TGCGCCAGCAGCCTTAAGGGACCCGCGGGATCCGGGGAGCTGTTTTTT
CASSLKGPAGSGELFF
>.|16|TRBD1|TRBJ1-5|TRBV6-6
TGTGCCAGCAGCTCCGGGACAGGGAGTAATCGGCAGCCCCAGCATTTT
CASSSGTGSNRQPQHF
>.|14|TRBD1|TRBJ1-6|TRBV27
TGTGCCAGCAGCGACAGGGCCTATAATTCACCCCTCCACTTT
CASSDRAYNSPLHF
>.|15|TRBD2|TRBJ2-7|TRBV7-9
TGTGCCAGCAGCTTTCGGACGGGGGGAACCTACGAGCAGTACTTC
CASSFRTGGTYEQYF
>.|14|.|TRBJ1-2|TRBV6-5
TGTGCCAGCAGTTACGGGTTGGGAGACTATGGCTACACCTTC
CASSYGLGDYGYTF
>.|12|.|TRBJ1-2|TRBV7-9
TGTGCCAGCAGCTTAGGGGCGAGTGGCTACACCTTC
CASSLGASGYTF
>once|14|.|TRBJ2-3|TRBV29-1
TGCAGCAGCGTTCGAACAGGGACGGCAGATACGCAGTATTTT
CSSVRTGTADTQYF
>.|13|.|TRBJ2-7|TRBV29-1
TGCAGCGTCGCGCCGAGGCAGGGTGACGAGCAGTACTTC
CSVAPRQGDEQYF
>.|19|TRBD1|TRBJ1-4|TRBV15
TGTGCCACCAGCAGAACACCGGGACAGGGAGTGTGGTTAGGAGAAAAACTGTTTTTT
CATSRTPGQGVWLGEKLFF
>.|13|.|TRBJ2-7|TRBV6-6
TGTGCCAGCAGCCTCGACAGGAGCTACGAGCAGTACTTC
CASSLDRSYEQYF
>.|16|TRBD1|TRBJ2-7|TRBV5-1
TGCGCCAGCAGCCCCTTACCGGGACAGGACTCCTACGAGCAGTACTTC
CASSPLPGQDSYEQYF
>.|16|.|TRBJ2-2|TRBV27
TGTGCCAGCTCCTTTAGGAGGGCCCCGGGGACCGGGGAGCTGTTTTTT
CASSFRRAPGTGELFF
>.|14|TRBD1|TRBJ2-2|TRBV5-1
TGCGCCAGCAACCGACAGGGGCCGGGCGGGGAGCTGTTTTTT
CASNRQGPGGELFF
>.|14|TRBD1|TRBJ1-3|TRBV6-5
TGTGCCAGCAGATTCACAGGGGATGGAAACACCATATATTTT
CASRFTGDGNTIYF
>few|16|TRBD2|TRBJ2-3|TRBV7-8
TGTGCCAGCAGTTCCACCAGCGGGGGGACCACAGATACGCAGTATTTT
CASSSTSGGTTDTQYF
>.|12|.|TRBJ2-7|TRBV27
TGTGCCAGCAGTAAGGTACAGGGCGAGCAGTACTTC
CASSKVQGEQYF
>once|14|TRBD1|TRBJ2-3|TRBV29-1
TGCAGCGCGGAGGGACAGGGGCTAACAGATACGCAGTATTTT
CSAEGQGLTDTQYF
>.|16|TRBD2|TRBJ2-5|TRBV6-5
TGTGCCAGCAGTTACGCACTAGCGGGGACCAACCCGACCCAGTACTTC
CASSYALAGTNPTQYF
>.|14|TRBD2|TRBJ2-7|TRBV9
TGTGCCAGCAGCGTCGGACTAGCGTCTGACGAGCAGTACTTC
CASSVGLASDEQYF
>.|13|TRBD1|TRBJ2-4|TRBV5-4
TGTGCCAGCAGCCCTGGACAGGAAAACATTCAGTACTTC
CASSPGQENIQYF
>.|15|.|TRBJ1-5|TRBV15
TGTGCCACCTCTGCACCGGGACTCGACCATCAGCCCCAGCATTTT
CATSAPGLDHQPQHF
>once|14|.|TRBJ1-4|TRBV30
TGTGCCTGGAGGGGCCCCCGTGGTGGTGAAAAACTGTTTTTT
CAWRGPRGGEKLFF
>.|14|.|TRBJ2-1|TRBV6-5
TGTGCCAGCAGTTACGCCGGCCTAGACAATGAGCAGTTCTTC
CASSYAGLDNEQFF
>.|15|.|TRBJ1-1|TRBV6-5
TGTGCCAGCATGACGGTACAGGGACGAACGGCTGAAGCTTTCTTT
CASMTVQGRTAEAFF
>.|14|.|TRBJ2-2|TRBV5-5
TGTGCCAGCAGCTTGAGCGGGAACACCGGGGAGCTGTTTTTT
CASSLSGNTGELFF
>.|17|.|TRBJ2-5|TRBV25-1
TGTGCCAGCAGTGAGGGTCTGTTAGCGCAGGCGAGGGAGACCCAGTACTTC
CASSEGLLAQARETQYF
>once|18|.|TRBJ2-4|TRBV11-2
TGTGCCAGCAGCTTAGTCTTGGACGGGGAGGAGGCCAAAAACATTCAGTACTTC
CASSLVLDGEEAKNIQYF
>.|15|.|TRBJ2-7|TRBV9
TGTGCCAGCAGCGTAGAAGGGACTTCGTCCTACGAGCAGTACTTC
CASSVEGTSSYEQYF
>.|16|TRBD1|TRBJ1-1|TRBV28
TGTGCCAGCGCTAGGGACAGGGGGACGTTGAACACTGAAGCTTTCTTT
CASARDRGTLNTEAFF
>once|15|.|TRBJ2-7|TRBV5-5
TGTGCCAGCAGCTTAGAGGGATGGCAAGACTACGAGCAGTACTTC
CASSLEGWQDYEQYF
>.|15|.|TRBJ2-7|TRBV7-2
TGTGCCAGCAGCTTAAGTACAGGTCCAGGATACGAGCAGTACTTC
CASSLSTGPGYEQYF
>.|18|.|TRBJ1-4|TRBV7-2
TGTGCCAGCAGCTCCTGGGTGGGCAACAGTGCAACTAATGAAAAACTGTTTTTT
CASSSWVGNSATNEKLFF
>.|14|TRBD1|TRBJ2-4|TRBV11-3
TGTGCCAGCAGTCCGACAGGGACCAAAAACATTCAGTACTTC
CASSPTGTKNIQYF
>.|15|.|TRBJ2-7|TRBV19
TGTGCCAGTAGTGCATCGGGGGTCAAGTCCTACGAGCAGTACTTC
CASSASGVKSYEQYF
>once|18|TRBD1|TRBJ2-1|TRBV28
TGTGCCAGCAGCGCAAGGAATTGGGACAGCCCAGCCGTCAATGAGCAGTTCTTC
CASSARNWDSPAVNEQFF
>.|13|.|TRBJ2-7|TRBV11-2
TGTGCCAGCAGCTTCTCCCTTTCGCGCGAGCAGTACTTC
CASSFSLSREQYF
>once|14|TRBD1|TRBJ1-2|TRBV29-1
TGCAGCGTTGGCGAAGGACAGGGGGCGTGGGGCTACACCTTC
CSVGEGQGAWGYTF
>.|15|TRBD1|TRBJ1-3|TRBV11-2
TGTGCCAGCAAGGAGGGGGCGAGCTCTGGAAACACCATATATTTT
CASKEGASSGNTIYF
>.|13|.|TRBJ2-3|TRBV28
TGTGCCAGCAGTTTTGGTGGGAGAGATACGCAGTATTTT
CASSFGGRDTQYF
>.|15|TRBD1|TRBJ2-7|TRBV5-1
TGCGCCAGCAGCTTATCAGGACAGGGGGCGCGAGAGCAGTACTTC
CASSLSGQGAREQYF
>.|14|.|TRBJ2-5|TRBV27
TGTGCCAGCAGTTTACACGGGTCCCAAGAGACCCAGTACTTC
CASSLHGSQETQYF